This entry features one TCR beta chain sequence. These data belong to a study of blood T cell repertoires in COVID-19. Profiling relied on immunoSEQ multiplex PCR, and the TCRdb table lists in-frame clones only, not all of them. The repertoire holds 23,000 or so clones, 75% to 90% seen once, with roughly 60% in the top ten. Germline CDR1 reads SGHVS; CDR2 reads FQNEAQ. The CDR3 has 17 residues. Deletions cut 2 bases from V and 1 base from J, with 17 bases between. V gene TRBV7-8 combines with J gene TRBJ1-2; tentatively, D is TRBD1 (5 bases). The specimen was peripheral blood. The source of this sequence is a woman aged 80 or older with acute or convalescent COVID-19. The CDR3 loop reads CASSLRQAGAFNYGYTF. CDR3 nucleotide sequence: TGTGCCAGCAGCTTAAGGCAGGCTGGGGCCTTTAACTATGGCTACACCTTC.